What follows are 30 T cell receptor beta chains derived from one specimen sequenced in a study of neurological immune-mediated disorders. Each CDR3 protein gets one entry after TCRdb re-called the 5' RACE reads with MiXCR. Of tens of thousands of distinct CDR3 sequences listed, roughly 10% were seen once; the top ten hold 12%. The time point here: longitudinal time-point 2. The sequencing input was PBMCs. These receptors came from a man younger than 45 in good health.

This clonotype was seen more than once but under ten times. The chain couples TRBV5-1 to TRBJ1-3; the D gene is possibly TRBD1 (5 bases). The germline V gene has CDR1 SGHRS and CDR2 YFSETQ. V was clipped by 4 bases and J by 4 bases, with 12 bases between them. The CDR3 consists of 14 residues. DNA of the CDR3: TGCGCCAGCAGCCCACAGGTTGGGGGAAACACCATATATTTT. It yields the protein CASSPQVGGNTIYF. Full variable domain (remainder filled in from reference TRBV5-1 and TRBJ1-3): KAGVTQTPRYLIKTRGQQVTLSCSPISGHRSVSWYQQTPGQGLQFLFEYFSETQRNKGNFPGRFSGRQFSNSRSEMNVSTLELGDSALYLCASSPQVGGNTIYFGEGSWLTVV.

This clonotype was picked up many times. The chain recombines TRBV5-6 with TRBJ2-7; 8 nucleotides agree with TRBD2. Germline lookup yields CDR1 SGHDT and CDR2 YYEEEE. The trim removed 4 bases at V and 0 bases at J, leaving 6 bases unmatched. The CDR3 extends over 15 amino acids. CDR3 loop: CASSGGRLHSYEQYF. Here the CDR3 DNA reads TGTGCCAGCAGCGGCGGGAGGCTCCACTCCTACGAGCAGTACTTC.

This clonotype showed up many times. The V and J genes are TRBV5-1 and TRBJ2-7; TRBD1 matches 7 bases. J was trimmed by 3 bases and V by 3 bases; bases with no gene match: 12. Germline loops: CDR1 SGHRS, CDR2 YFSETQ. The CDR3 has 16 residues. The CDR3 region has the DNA TGCGCCAGCAGCTCCAACCGGGACAGAAACGTCTACGAGCAGTACTTC. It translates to CASSSNRDRNVYEQYF.

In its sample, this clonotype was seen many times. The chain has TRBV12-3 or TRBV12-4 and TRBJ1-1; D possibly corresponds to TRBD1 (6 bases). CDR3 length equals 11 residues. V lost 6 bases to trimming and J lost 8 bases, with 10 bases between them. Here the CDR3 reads CASSPDSEAFF. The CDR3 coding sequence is TGTGCCAGCAGCCCGGACAGCGAAGCTTTCTTT.

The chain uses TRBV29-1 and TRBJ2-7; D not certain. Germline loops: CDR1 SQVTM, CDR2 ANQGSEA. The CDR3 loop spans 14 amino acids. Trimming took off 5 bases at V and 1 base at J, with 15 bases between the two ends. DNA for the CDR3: TGCAGCGTTCTGGTTAGACCATCTTCCTACGAGCAGTACTTC. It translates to CSVLVRPSSYEQYF.

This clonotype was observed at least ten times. CDR3 sequence (DNA): TGCGCCAGCAGCTTGGGAGACAAGTTTGGCTACACCTTC. It yields the protein CASSLGDKFGYTF. The chain combines TRBV5-1 with TRBJ1-2; unclear D gene. The CDR3 length is 13 residues. V was cut by 0 bases and J by 7 bases, with 10 bases left in between. The germline CDR1 and CDR2 sequences are SGHRS and YFSETQ.

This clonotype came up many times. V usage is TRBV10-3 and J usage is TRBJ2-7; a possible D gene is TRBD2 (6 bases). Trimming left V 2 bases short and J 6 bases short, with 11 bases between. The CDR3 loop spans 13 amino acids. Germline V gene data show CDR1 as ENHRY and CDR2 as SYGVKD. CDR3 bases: TGTGCCATCAGTGAGGCGGGAATGGGCGAGCAGTACTTC. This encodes CAISEAGMGEQYF.

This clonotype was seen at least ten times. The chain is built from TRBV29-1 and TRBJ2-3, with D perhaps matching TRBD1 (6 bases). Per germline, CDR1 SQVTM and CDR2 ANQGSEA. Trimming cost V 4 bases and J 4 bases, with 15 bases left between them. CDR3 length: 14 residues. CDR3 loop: CSVGLQGSSDTQYF. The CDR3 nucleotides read TGCAGCGTTGGCCTCCAGGGGAGCTCAGATACGCAGTATTTT.

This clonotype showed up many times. The CDR3 loop reads CASRDRGYPEAFF. The DNA of the CDR3 is TGCGCCAGCAGGGACAGGGGATATCCTGAAGCTTTCTTT. The chain carries TRBV5-1 and TRBJ1-1, with TRBD1 identical over 9 bases. The germline gives CDR1 SGHRS, CDR2 YFSETQ. V was pared by 5 bases and J by 6 bases, with 5 bases of the junction left unmatched. This CDR3 region has 13 residues.

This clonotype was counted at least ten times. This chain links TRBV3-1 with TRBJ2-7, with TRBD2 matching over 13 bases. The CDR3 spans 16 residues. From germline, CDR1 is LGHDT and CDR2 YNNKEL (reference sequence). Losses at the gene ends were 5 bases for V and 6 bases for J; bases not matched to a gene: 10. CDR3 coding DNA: TGTGCCAGCAGCTCCGGACTAGCGGGAGTCCTTGGCGAGCAGTACTTC. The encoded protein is CASSSGLAGVLGEQYF.

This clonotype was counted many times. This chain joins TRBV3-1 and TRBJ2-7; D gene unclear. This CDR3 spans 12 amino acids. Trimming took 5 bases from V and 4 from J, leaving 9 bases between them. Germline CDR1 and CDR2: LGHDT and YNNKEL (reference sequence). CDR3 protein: CASSTYNYEQYF. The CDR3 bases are TGTGCCAGCAGCACCTATAATTACGAGCAGTACTTC.

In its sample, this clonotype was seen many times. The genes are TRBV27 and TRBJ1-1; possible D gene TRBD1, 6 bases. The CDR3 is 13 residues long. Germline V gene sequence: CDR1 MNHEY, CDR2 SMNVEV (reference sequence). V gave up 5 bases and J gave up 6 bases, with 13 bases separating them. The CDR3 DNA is TGTGCCAGCAGTCCACGGGCAGGGGCTGAAGCTTTCTTT. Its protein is CASSPRAGAEAFF.

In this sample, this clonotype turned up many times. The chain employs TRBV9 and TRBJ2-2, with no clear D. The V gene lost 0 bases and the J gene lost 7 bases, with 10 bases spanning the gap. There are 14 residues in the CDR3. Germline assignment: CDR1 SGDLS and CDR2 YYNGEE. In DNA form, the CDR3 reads TGTGCCAGCAGCGTAGCCGCCTCCGGCGGGGAGCTGTTTTTT. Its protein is CASSVAASGGELFF.

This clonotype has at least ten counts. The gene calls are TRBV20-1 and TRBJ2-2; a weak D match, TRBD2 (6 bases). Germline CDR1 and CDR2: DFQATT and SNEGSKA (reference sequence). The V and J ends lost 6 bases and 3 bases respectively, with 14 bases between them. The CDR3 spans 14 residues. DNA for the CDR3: TGCAGTGCACGGGACTCGCCGTACACCGGGGAGCTGTTTTTT. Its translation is CSARDSPYTGELFF.

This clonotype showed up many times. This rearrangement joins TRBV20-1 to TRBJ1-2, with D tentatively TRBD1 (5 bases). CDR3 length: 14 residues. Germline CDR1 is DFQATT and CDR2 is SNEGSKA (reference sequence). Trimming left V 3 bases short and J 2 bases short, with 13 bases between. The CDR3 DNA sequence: TGCAGTGCTAGGGCCGGGACGGTGAACTATGGCTACACCTTC. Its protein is CSARAGTVNYGYTF.

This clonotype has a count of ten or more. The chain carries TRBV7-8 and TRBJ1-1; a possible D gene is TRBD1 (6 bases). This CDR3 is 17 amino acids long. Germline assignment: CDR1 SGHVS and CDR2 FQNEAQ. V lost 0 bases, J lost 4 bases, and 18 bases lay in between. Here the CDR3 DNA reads TGTGCCAGCAGCTTAGCAAGGGGGACGCGTTCGATCACTGAAGCTTTCTTT. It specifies CASSLARGTRSITEAFF.

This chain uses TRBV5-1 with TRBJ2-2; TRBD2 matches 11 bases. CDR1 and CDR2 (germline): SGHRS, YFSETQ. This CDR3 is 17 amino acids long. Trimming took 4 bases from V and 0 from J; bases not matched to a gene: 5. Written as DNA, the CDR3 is TGCGCCAGCAGCAAAGGACTAGCGGGTACGAACACCGGGGAGCTGTTTTTT. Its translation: CASSKGLAGTNTGELFF.

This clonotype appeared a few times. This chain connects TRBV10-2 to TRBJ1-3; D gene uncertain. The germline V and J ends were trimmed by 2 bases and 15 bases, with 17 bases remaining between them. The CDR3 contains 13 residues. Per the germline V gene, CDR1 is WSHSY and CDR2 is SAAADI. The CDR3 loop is CASSETPDADRYF. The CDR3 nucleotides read TGCGCCAGCAGTGAGACACCCGACGCTGACCGATATTTT.

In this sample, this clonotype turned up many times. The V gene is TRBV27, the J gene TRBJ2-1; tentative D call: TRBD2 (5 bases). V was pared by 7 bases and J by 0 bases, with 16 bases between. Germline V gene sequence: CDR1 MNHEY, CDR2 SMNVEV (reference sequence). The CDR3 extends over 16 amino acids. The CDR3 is CASTRSSGFSYNEQFF. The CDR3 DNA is TGTGCCAGCACCCGCAGTTCGGGGTTCTCCTACAATGAGCAGTTCTTC.

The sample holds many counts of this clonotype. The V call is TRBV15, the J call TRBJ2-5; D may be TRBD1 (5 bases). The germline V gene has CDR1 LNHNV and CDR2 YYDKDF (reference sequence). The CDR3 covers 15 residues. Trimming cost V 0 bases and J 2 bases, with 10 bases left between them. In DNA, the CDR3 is TGTGCCACCAGCAGAGATCGTTCAGGGCAAGAGACCCAGTACTTC. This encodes CATSRDRSGQETQYF.

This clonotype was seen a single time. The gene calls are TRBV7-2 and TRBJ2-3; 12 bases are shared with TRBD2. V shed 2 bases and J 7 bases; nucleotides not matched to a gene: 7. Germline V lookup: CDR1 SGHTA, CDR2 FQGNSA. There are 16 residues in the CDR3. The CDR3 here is CASSLLAGGDIYTQYF. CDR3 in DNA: TGTGCCAGCAGCTTACTAGCGGGAGGGGACATATATACGCAGTATTTT.

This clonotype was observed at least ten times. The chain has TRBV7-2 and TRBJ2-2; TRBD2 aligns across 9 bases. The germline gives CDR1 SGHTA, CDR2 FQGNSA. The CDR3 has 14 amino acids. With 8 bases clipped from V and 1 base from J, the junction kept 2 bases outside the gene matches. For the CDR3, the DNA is TGTGCCAGCGCGACTAGCGGGAACACCGGGGAGCTGTTTTTT. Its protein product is CASATSGNTGELFF. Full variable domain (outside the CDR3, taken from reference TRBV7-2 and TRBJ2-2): GAGVSQSPSNKVTEKGKDVELRCDPISGHTALYWYRQSLGQGLEFLIYFQGNSAPDKSGLPSDRFSAERTGGSVSTLTIQRTQQEDSAVYLCASATSGNTGELFFGEGSRLTVL.

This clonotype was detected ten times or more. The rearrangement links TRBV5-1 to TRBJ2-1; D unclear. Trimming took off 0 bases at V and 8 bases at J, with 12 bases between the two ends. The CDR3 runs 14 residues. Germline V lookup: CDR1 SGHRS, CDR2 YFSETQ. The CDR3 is CASSLEPLSDEQFF. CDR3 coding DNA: TGCGCCAGCAGCTTGGAACCCCTGAGCGATGAGCAGTTCTTC.

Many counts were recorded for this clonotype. For the CDR3, the DNA is TGCAGCGTTGGGGGGCTAGCGGGGGTATACCAAGAGACCCAGTACTTC. It is translated as CSVGGLAGVYQETQYF. The chain is built from TRBV29-1 and TRBJ2-5; 10 nucleotides match TRBD2. There are 16 residues in the CDR3. V dropped 4 bases and J dropped 0; count of bases not matched to a gene: 8. From germline, CDR1 is SQVTM and CDR2 ANQGSEA.

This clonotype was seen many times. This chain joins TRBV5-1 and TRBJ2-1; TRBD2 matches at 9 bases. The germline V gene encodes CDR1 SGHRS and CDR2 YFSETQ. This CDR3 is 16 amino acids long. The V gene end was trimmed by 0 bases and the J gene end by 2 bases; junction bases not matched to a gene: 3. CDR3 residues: CASSLAGGRAYNEQFF. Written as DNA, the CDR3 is TGCGCCAGCAGCTTGGCGGGCGGGAGGGCCTACAATGAGCAGTTCTTC.

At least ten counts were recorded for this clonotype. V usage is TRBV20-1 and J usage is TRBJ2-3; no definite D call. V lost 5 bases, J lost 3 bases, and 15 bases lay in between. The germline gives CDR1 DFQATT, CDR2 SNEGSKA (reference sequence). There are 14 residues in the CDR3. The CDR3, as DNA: TGCAGTGCTGCAAAAGGCGGATCTACAGATACGCAGTATTTT. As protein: CSAAKGGSTDTQYF.

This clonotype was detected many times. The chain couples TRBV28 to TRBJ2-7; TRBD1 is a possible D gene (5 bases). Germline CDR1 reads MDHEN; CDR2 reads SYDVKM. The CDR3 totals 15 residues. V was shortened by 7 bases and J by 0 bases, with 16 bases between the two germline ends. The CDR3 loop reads CASTLGPTSSYEQYF. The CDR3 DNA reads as TGTGCCAGCACCCTGGGGCCAACCTCCTCCTACGAGCAGTACTTC.

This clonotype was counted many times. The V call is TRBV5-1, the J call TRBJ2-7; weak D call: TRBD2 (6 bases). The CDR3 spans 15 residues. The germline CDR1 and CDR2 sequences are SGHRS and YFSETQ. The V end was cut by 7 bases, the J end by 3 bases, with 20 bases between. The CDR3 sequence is CASQRVWGESYEQYF. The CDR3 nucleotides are TGCGCCAGCCAGCGCGTTTGGGGGGAAAGCTACGAGCAGTACTTC. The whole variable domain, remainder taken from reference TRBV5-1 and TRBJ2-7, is KAGVTQTPRYLIKTRGQQVTLSCSPISGHRSVSWYQQTPGQGLQFLFEYFSETQRNKGNFPGRFSGRQFSNSRSEMNVSTLELGDSALYLCASQRVWGESYEQYFGPGTRLTVT.

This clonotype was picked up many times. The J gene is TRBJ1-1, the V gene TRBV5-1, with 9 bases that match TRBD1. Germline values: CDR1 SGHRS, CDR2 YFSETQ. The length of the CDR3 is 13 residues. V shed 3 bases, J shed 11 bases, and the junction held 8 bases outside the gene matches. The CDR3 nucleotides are TGCGCCAGCAGCTGGGACAGGGTTAAAGGCGCTTTCTTT. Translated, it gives CASSWDRVKGAFF.

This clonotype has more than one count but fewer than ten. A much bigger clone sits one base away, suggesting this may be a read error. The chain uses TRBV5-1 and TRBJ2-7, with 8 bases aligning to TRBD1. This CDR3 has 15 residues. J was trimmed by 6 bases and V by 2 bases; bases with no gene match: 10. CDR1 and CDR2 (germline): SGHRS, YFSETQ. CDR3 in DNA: TGCGCCAGCAGCTTTTCGACAGGGGTGAATGCCGAGCAGTACTTC. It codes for CASSFSTGVNAEQYF.